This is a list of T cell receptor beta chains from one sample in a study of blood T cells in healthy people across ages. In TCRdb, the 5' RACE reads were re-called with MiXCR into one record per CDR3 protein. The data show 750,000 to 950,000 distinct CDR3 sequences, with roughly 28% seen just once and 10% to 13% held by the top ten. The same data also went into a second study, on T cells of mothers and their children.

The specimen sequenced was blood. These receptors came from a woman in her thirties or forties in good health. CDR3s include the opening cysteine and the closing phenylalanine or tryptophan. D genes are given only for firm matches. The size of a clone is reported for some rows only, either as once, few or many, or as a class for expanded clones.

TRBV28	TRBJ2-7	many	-	CASSLFGAVPEQYF	TGTGCCAGCAGTTTATTTGGGGCAGTACCCGAGCAGTACTTC
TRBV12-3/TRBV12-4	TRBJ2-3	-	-	CASSFTRGGTDTQYF	TGTGCCAGCAGTTTTACTAGAGGGGGAACAGATACGCAGTATTTT
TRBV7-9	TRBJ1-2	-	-	CASSRKEGYTF	TGTGCCAGCAGTAGAAAGGAGGGCTACACCTTC
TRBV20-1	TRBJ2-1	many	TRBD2	CSARVPSGGAYNEQFF	TGCAGTGCTAGAGTCCCTAGCGGGGGGGCCTACAATGAGCAGTTCTTC
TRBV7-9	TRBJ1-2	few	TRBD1	CASSESGQGFYGYTF	TGTGCCAGCAGCGAAAGCGGACAGGGCTTCTATGGCTACACCTTC
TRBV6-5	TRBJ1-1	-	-	CASSYGLGGRTEAFF	TGTGCCAGCAGTTACGGGTTAGGGGGGCGAACTGAAGCTTTCTTT
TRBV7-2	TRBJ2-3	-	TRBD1	CASRPPGQGTDTQYF	TGTGCCAGCCGTCCGCCGGGACAGGGAACAGATACGCAGTATTTT
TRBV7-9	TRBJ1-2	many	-	CASNALDKPDGYTF	TGTGCCAGCAACGCCCTGGACAAGCCGGATGGCTACACCTTC
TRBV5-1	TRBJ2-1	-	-	CASSLSDSTYNEQVF	TGCGCCAGCAGCTTGTCAGACAGTACCTACAATGAGCAGGTCTTC
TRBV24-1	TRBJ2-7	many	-	CATSGTTGTYEQYF	TGTGCCACCAGTGGCACCACAGGTACCTACGAGCAGTACTTC
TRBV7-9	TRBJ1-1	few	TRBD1	CASSLADRGPGTEAFF	TGTGCCAGCAGCTTAGCTGACAGGGGCCCAGGGACTGAAGCTTTCTTT
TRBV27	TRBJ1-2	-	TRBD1	CASSFRDRGRNGYTF	TGTGCCAGCAGTTTCCGGGACAGGGGTCGAAATGGCTACACCTTC